The text below deals with one T cell receptor (beta chain). The record originates from a study of blood T cell repertoires in COVID-19. For the study at large: From the United States, Italy and Spain came samples of acute and convalescent COVID-19.

Participants reported their clinical history, and cohort assignment relied on those reports. The CDR3 contains 15 residues. Trimming took 3 bases from V and 4 from J; bases not matched to a gene: 6. Germline CDR1 is LGHDT and CDR2 is YNNKEL (reference sequence). The method was immunoSEQ multiplex PCR; TCRdb's version includes in-frame clones alone and lacks a portion of them. The sample comprises a few hundred thousand clones, around 87% of which are singletons, and 1.9% rests with the top ten. This clonotype was obtained from a man aged 35-49 years in a cohort exposed to, infected with or recovered from COVID-19 (not recorded which). This sequence joins TRBV3-1 (or the pseudogene TRBV3-2) and TRBJ1-1; TRBD1 agrees at 9 bases. The sample consisted of PBMCs or T cells enriched from blood (not recorded which). The CDR3 DNA reads TGTGCCAGCAGCCATTGGGACAGGGAAGGCACTGAAGCTTTCTTT. Translated: CASSHWDREGTEAFF.